This passage covers 28 T cell receptor beta chains from one sample sequenced in a study of blood T cells in healthy people across ages. Then a second PCR, running about 6 to 11 cycles, was carried out with a sample-barcoded 5' primer and a J-beta primer mix. TCRdb re-analysed the 5' RACE reads in MiXCR, keeping a single row per CDR3 protein. The table has 700,000 to 850,000 distinct CDR3 sequences, roughly 53% seen once. The sample consisted of blood. The receptors were sampled from a man older than 75 in good health.

The chain joins TRBV9 to TRBJ2-5; D gene unclear. The J call may be mistaken, given a closer DNA end match to TRBJ2-7. This CDR3 comprises 13 residues. In germline, CDR1 is SGDLS, CDR2 YYNGEE. The DNA of the CDR3 is TGTGCCAGCAGCGCTACATCTACCGGCGAGCAGTACTTC. It is translated as CASSATSTGEQYF.

This clonotype came up a few times. The rearrangement links TRBV7-2 to TRBJ2-5; no reliable D call. The tail of the sequence fits TRBJ2-7 better, so the J call may be wrong. The CDR3 covers 12 residues. Per germline, CDR1 SGHTA and CDR2 FQGNSA. CDR3 sequence: CASSFPVGEQYF. The CDR3 region has the DNA TGTGCCAGCAGTTTCCCGGTGGGCGAGCAGTACTTC.

The V call is TRBV11-2, the J call TRBJ1-2; D perhaps matches TRBD1 (5 bases). The CDR3 length is 18 residues. V was shortened by 0 bases and J by 0 bases, with 17 bases between the two germline ends. Germline CDR1 reads SGHAT; CDR2 reads FQNNGV. The chain's CDR3 is CASSLDLGRRRSNYGYTF. For the CDR3, the DNA is TGTGCCAGCAGCTTAGATCTGGGACGGCGCCGCTCTAACTATGGCTACACCTTC.

The chain combines TRBV20-1 with TRBJ1-1, with D hard to call. Trimming stripped 5 bases from V and 4 bases from J, with 20 bases between. Germline CDR1 and CDR2: DFQATT and SNEGSKA (reference sequence). The length of the CDR3 is 15 residues. CDR3 DNA: TGCAGTGCTTCTATCGGGTATCCGGTACGCACTGAAGCTTTCTTT. This gives the protein CSASIGYPVRTEAFF.

This chain joins TRBV5-1 and TRBJ2-7; a possible D gene is TRBD1 (5 bases). CDR1 is SGHRS and CDR2 is YFSETQ in the germline V gene. This CDR3 comprises 13 residues. V gave up 0 bases and J gave up 5 bases, with 9 bases separating them. The DNA of the CDR3 is TGCGCCAGCAGCTTGGGGACATTTGACGAGCAGTACTTC. This sequence encodes CASSLGTFDEQYF.

This clonotype was detected ten times or more. The V gene is TRBV6-5, the J gene TRBJ2-7; the D gene is possibly TRBD1 (6 bases). Trimming took 7 bases from V and 0 from J, leaving 10 bases between them. CDR3 size: 13 residues. Germline V CDR1 and CDR2: MNHEY, SVGAGI. CDR3 region: CASKGTNSYEQYF. The CDR3 DNA reads as TGTGCCAGCAAGGGGACAAACTCCTACGAGCAGTACTTC.

This chain connects TRBV27 to TRBJ2-3, with D possibly being TRBD2 (6 bases). V lost 2 bases to trimming and J lost 1 base, with 13 bases between them. The germline CDR1 and CDR2 sequences are MNHEY and SMNVEV (reference sequence). The CDR3 consists of 16 residues. CDR3 in amino acids: CASSLVREMGTDTQYF. The CDR3 DNA reads TGTGCCAGCAGTTTAGTACGGGAGATGGGCACAGATACGCAGTATTTT.

The gene calls are TRBV3-1 and TRBJ2-4, with D uncertain. The germline CDR1 and CDR2 sequences are LGHDT and YNNKEL (reference sequence). Trimming shortened V by 4 bases and J by 13 bases, and 20 bases separated the two germline ends. This CDR3 region has 14 residues. The CDR3 nucleotides are TGTGCCAGCAGCCGTTATGCAGGTCTCCACAAGCAGTACTTC. Amino acid sequence: CASSRYAGLHKQYF.

This clonotype was seen once. The chain links TRBV6-5 to TRBJ2-3, with 10 bases matching TRBD2. Germline CDR1 reads MNHEY; CDR2 reads SVGAGI. After removal of 5 bases from V and 5 bases from J, the junction contained 10 bases not matched to a gene. There are 16 residues in the CDR3. The CDR3 loop is CASSKGLAIEEDTQYF. Written as DNA, the CDR3 is TGTGCCAGCAGTAAGGGACTAGCGATTGAGGAAGATACGCAGTATTTT.

The gene calls are TRBV20-1 and TRBJ2-1; maybe TRBD1 (5 bases). Trimming shortened V by 6 bases and J by 11 bases, and 20 bases separated the two germline ends. Germline V gene sequence: CDR1 DFQATT, CDR2 SNEGSKA (reference sequence). The CDR3 is made up of 13 amino acids. CDR3 DNA sequence: TGCAGTGCCAAGTTGAGCTGGGGCCCAAAGCAGTTCTTC. Translating it yields CSAKLSWGPKQFF.

The chain is built from TRBV7-8 and TRBJ2-1, with D perhaps TRBD1 (5 bases). The V gene's germline CDR1 is SGHVS and CDR2 FQNEAQ. The length of the CDR3 is 12 residues. V was clipped by 8 bases and J by 9 bases, with 14 bases between them. The CDR3 here is CASGQGYGEQFF. CDR3 nucleotide sequence: TGTGCCAGCGGGCAGGGTTACGGTGAGCAGTTCTTC. Full variable domain (remainder filled in from reference TRBV7-8 and TRBJ2-1): GAGVSQSPRYKVAKRGQDVALRCDPISGHVSLFWYQQALGQGPEFLTYFQNEAQLDKSGLPSDRFFAERPEGSVSTLKIQRTQQEDSAVYLCASGQGYGEQFFGPGTRLTVL.

The rearrangement links TRBV27 to TRBJ2-3, with TRBD1 matching 10 bases. CDR3 length: 15 residues. The ends lost 6 bases at V and 14 bases at J; junction bases unmatched: 17. The V gene's germline CDR1 is MNHEY and CDR2 SMNVEV (reference sequence). This CDR3 reads CASSFRDRGFRYAYF. For the CDR3, the DNA is TGTGCCAGCAGCTTCCGGGACAGGGGTTTCAGATACGCGTATTTT.

The V call is TRBV7-2, the J call TRBJ2-5, with 7 bases lining up with TRBD2. Germline loops: CDR1 SGHTA, CDR2 FQGNSA. This CDR3 comprises 14 residues. V shed 6 bases, J shed 2 bases, and the junction held 6 bases outside the gene matches. CDR3 sequence reads: CASRPGLQQETQYF. In nucleotides, the CDR3 is TGTGCCAGCAGACCGGGACTACAACAAGAGACCCAGTACTTC.

The V and J genes are TRBV3-1 and TRBJ2-1; tentatively, D is TRBD1 or TRBD2 (6 bases each). Germline V gene data show CDR1 as LGHDT and CDR2 as YNNKEL (reference sequence). Trimming took 1 base from V and 6 from J, leaving 13 bases between them. CDR3 size: 15 residues. CDR3 sequence (DNA): TGTGCCAGCAGCCAAGCCGGGGGCGCAGGCAATGAGCAGTTCTTC. It yields the protein CASSQAGGAGNEQFF.

The CDR3 nucleotides are TGCAGCGCGAAGACAGGGGGAGACACTGAAGCTTTCTTT. Protein: CSAKTGGDTEAFF. The chain combines TRBV29-1 with TRBJ1-1; 9 bases match TRBD1. CDR1 and CDR2 from the germline V gene are SQVTM and ANQGSEA. Germline trimming cut 7 bases from V and 3 bases from J; bases unmatched to any gene: 6. This CDR3 is 13 amino acids long.

The V gene is TRBV20-1, the J gene TRBJ2-5; 8 nucleotides align to TRBD1. This CDR3 has 13 amino acids. Germline trimming cut 2 bases from V and 4 bases from J; bases unmatched to any gene: 3. Per the germline V gene, CDR1 is DFQATT and CDR2 is SNEGSKA (reference sequence). The CDR3 reads CSARQGAVETQYF. The CDR3 DNA reads as TGCAGTGCTAGACAGGGGGCGGTAGAGACCCAGTACTTC.

The sample holds a few counts of this clonotype. The V gene is TRBV7-9, the J gene TRBJ2-5, with 14 bases fitting TRBD2. Losses at the gene ends were 3 bases for V and 11 bases for J; bases not matched to a gene: 8. This CDR3 region has 15 residues. Per germline, CDR1 SEHNR and CDR2 FQNEAQ (reference sequence). The CDR3 loop reads CASSLGLAGDNEQYF. The CDR3 DNA sequence: TGTGCCAGCAGCTTGGGACTAGCGGGAGACAATGAGCAGTACTTC.

This CDR3 reads CAIGMEAGGPYEQYF. DNA for the CDR3: TGTGCCATCGGGATGGAAGCGGGAGGGCCCTACGAGCAGTACTTC. V is TRBV10-3 and J is TRBJ2-7; the match to TRBD2 covers 10 bases. V lost 8 bases, J lost 2 bases, and 9 bases stayed unmatched. The CDR3 has 15 residues. Germline V gene sequence: CDR1 ENHRY, CDR2 SYGVKD.

The rearrangement joins TRBV5-1 to TRBJ2-3; D not certain. From germline, CDR1 is SGHRS and CDR2 YFSETQ. The CDR3 is 15 amino acids. Trimming removed 4 bases at V and 0 bases at J, with 12 bases between. The CDR3 protein is CASSPVGVSTDTQYF. CDR3 in DNA: TGCGCCAGCAGCCCAGTTGGGGTTAGCACAGATACGCAGTATTTT.

The chain links TRBV5-1 to TRBJ1-1; 10 bases agree with TRBD1. Germline lookup yields CDR1 SGHRS and CDR2 YFSETQ. The CDR3 runs to 19 residues. The ends lost 0 bases at V and 1 base at J; junction bases unmatched: 12. The CDR3 coding sequence is TGCGCCAGCAGCTTGGTTATTTGGGGGACAGGGGCCGGGAACACTGAAGCTTTCTTT. Its translation is CASSLVIWGTGAGNTEAFF.

J is TRBJ2-5 and V is TRBV19, with D perhaps matching TRBD1 (5 bases). TRBJ2-7 explains the end of the DNA better; the J call may be wrong. CDR1 is LNHDA and CDR2 is SQIVND in the germline V gene (reference sequence). This CDR3 is 13 amino acids long. DNA of the CDR3: TGTGCCAGTAGCCTTCAGCAGGGCGGCGAGCAGTACTTC. Translation: CASSLQQGGEQYF.

The chain joins TRBV7-6 to TRBJ2-4, with 10 bases identical to TRBD2. V dropped 1 base and J dropped 8; count of bases not matched to a gene: 14. Germline lookup yields CDR1 SGHVS and CDR2 FNYEAQ. CDR3 length: 18 residues. The CDR3 spells CASSLVGRASGSLHIQYF. The DNA of the CDR3 is TGTGCCAGCAGCTTAGTTGGGAGGGCTAGCGGGAGTTTACACATTCAGTACTTC. Variable domain in full (rest from reference TRBV7-6 and TRBJ2-4): GAGVSQSPRYKVTKRGQDVALRCDPISGHVSLYWYRQALGQGPEFLTYFNYEAQQDKSGLPNDRFSAERPEGSISTLTIQRTEQRDSAMYRCASSLVGRASGSLHIQYFGAGTRLSVL.

As to this clonotype: A clone one base away is much larger, so this may be a read error. The chain carries TRBV7-2 and TRBJ2-7, with TRBD1 as a possible D gene (5 bases). V gave up 4 bases and J gave up 8 bases, with 15 bases separating them. This CDR3 comprises 13 residues. The germline gives CDR1 SGHTA, CDR2 FQGNSA. CDR3: CASSSLDSPQQYF. In nucleotides, the CDR3 is TGTGCCAGCAGCTCATTAGACAGCCCGCAGCAGTACTTC. The whole variable domain, filled in from reference TRBV7-2 and TRBJ2-7, reads GAGVSQSPSNKVTEKGKDVELRCDPISGHTALYWYRQSLGQGLEFLIYFQGNSAPDKSGLPSDRFSAERTGGSVSTLTIQRTQQEDSAVYLCASSSLDSPQQYFGPGTRLTVT.

The chain couples TRBV9 to TRBJ1-6; 8 positions match TRBD1. With V trimmed by 3 bases and J by 9 bases, 8 bases remained unmatched. Germline V lookup: CDR1 SGDLS, CDR2 YYNGEE. The CDR3 extends over 15 amino acids. The CDR3 bases are TGTGCCAGCAGCGACGGGCAGGGGGCCCCTTCACCCCTCCACTTT. Protein sequence: CASSDGQGAPSPLHF.

The V and J genes are TRBV4-1 and TRBJ2-7; D is possibly TRBD1 or TRBD2 (7 bases each). The CDR3 spans 18 residues. V lost 4 bases and J 3 bases, leaving 25 bases between the germline ends. CDR1 and CDR2 from the germline V gene are MGHRA and YSYEKL. CDR3 protein: CASSPGGREGQIFYEQYF. Here the CDR3 DNA reads TGCGCCAGCAGCCCAGGAGGTAGGGAGGGACAGATCTTCTACGAGCAGTACTTC.

The J gene is TRBJ1-6, the V gene TRBV9; TRBD1 might be the D (5 bases). The CDR3 is made up of 15 amino acids. Germline V gene lookup returns CDR1 SGDLS and CDR2 YYNGEE. V gave up 3 bases and J gave up 6 bases, with 13 bases separating them. CDR3 residues: CASSAAGRGNSPLHF. In DNA, the CDR3 is TGTGCCAGCAGCGCAGCAGGGAGGGGTAATTCACCCCTCCACTTT.

This clonotype was counted between two and nine times. The V call is TRBV7-3, the J call TRBJ2-1; 7 nucleotides align to TRBD2. The V gene's germline CDR1 is SGHTA and CDR2 FQGTGA. Trimming took 3 bases from V and 7 from J; bases not matched to a gene: 15. The CDR3 spans 17 residues. The CDR3 loop reads CASSLRVPGLPGNEQFF. The CDR3 DNA is TGTGCCAGCAGCTTGCGGGTCCCGGGACTACCAGGGAATGAGCAGTTCTTC.

The rearrangement uses TRBV14 and TRBJ2-1, with no clear D. CDR3 size: 15 residues. Trimming took 2 bases from V and 4 from J, leaving 12 bases between them. The germline V gene has CDR1 SGHDN and CDR2 FVKESK. The CDR3, as DNA: TGTGCCAGCAGCCAAACAATTGGAATGTACAATGAGCAGTTCTTC. Its protein product is CASSQTIGMYNEQFF.